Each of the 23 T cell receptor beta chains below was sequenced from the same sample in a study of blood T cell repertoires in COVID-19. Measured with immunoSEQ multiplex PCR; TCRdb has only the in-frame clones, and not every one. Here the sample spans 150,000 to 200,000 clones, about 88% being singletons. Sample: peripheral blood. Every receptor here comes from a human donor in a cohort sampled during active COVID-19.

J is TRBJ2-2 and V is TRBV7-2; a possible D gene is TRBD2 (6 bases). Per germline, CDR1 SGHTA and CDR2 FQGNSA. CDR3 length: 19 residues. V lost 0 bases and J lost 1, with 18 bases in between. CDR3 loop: CASSLAQLAVDMNTGELFF. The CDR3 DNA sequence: TGTGCCAGCAGCTTAGCGCAGTTAGCGGTCGACATGAACACCGGGGAGCTGTTTTTT.

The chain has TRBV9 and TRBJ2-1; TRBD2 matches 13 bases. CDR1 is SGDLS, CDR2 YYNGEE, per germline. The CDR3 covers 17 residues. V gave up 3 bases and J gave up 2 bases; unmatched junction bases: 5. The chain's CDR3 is CASSDRTSGGPYNEQFF. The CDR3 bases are TGTGCCAGCAGCGATAGGACTAGCGGGGGCCCCTACAATGAGCAGTTCTTC.

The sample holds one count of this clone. The CDR3 loop reads CASSIGQGMNTEAFF. The CDR3 DNA reads as TGTGCCAGTAGTATAGGACAGGGTATGAACACTGAAGCTTTCTTT. This chain links TRBV19 with TRBJ1-1; 7 positions match TRBD1. V shed 1 base and J 0 bases; nucleotides not matched to a gene: 2. This CDR3 contains 15 residues. The germline gives CDR1 LNHDA, CDR2 SQIVND (reference sequence).

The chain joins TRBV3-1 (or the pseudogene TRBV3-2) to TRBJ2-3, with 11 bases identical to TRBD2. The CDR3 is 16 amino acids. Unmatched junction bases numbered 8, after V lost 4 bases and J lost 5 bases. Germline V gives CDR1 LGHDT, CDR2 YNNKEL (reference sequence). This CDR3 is CASSLRLAGHGDTQYF. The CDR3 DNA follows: TGTGCCAGCAGCCTTCGACTAGCGGGACATGGAGATACGCAGTATTTT.

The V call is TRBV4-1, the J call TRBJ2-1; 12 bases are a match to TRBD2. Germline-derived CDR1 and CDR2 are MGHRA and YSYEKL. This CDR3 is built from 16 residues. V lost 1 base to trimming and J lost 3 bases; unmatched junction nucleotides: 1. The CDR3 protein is CASSQAGLAGYNEQFF. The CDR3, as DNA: TGCGCCAGCAGCCAAGCGGGACTAGCGGGCTACAATGAGCAGTTCTTC.

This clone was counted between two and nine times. The CDR3 nucleotides read TGTGCCAGCAGCTTTGCGGACAATGAGCAGTTCTTC. This encodes CASSFADNEQFF. The rearrangement uses TRBV2 and TRBJ2-1; D ambiguous. Between the trimmed V and J ends, which lost 6 bases and 5 bases, there was a span of 8 bases. This CDR3 spans 12 amino acids. CDR1 and CDR2 (germline): SNHLY, FYNNEI.

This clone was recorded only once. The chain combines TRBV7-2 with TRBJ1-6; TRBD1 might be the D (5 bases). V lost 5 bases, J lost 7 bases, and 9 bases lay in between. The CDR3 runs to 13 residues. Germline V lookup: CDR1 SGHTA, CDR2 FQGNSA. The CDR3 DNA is TGTGCCAGCAGCACCCGACAGAATTCACCCCTCCACTTT. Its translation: CASSTRQNSPLHF.

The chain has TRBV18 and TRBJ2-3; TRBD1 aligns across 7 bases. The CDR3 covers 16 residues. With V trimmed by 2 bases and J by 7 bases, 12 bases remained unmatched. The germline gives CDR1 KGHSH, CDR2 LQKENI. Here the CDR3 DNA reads TGTGCCAGCTCACCAGATCAGGCAGGGGGTCGACATACGCAGTATTTT. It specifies CASSPDQAGGRHTQYF.

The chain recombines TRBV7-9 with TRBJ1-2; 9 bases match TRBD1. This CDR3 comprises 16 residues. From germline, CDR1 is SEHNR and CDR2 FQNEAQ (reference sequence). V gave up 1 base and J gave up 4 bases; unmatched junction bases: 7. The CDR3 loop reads CASSLDRDRVGYGYTF. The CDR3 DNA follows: TGTGCCAGCAGCTTAGACCGGGACAGGGTCGGCTATGGCTACACCTTC.

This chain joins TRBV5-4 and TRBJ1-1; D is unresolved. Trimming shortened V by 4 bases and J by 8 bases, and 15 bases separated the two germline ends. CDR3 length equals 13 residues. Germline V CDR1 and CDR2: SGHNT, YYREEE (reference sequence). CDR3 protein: CASSAPAAYEAFF. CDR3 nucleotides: TGTGCCAGCAGCGCGCCAGCGGCCTACGAAGCTTTCTTT.

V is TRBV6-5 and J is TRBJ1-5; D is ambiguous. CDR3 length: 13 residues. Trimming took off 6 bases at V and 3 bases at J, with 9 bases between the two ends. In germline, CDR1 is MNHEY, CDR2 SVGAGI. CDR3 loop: CASSTGNNQPQHF. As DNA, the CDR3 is TGTGCCAGCAGCACCGGGAACAATCAGCCCCAGCATTTT.

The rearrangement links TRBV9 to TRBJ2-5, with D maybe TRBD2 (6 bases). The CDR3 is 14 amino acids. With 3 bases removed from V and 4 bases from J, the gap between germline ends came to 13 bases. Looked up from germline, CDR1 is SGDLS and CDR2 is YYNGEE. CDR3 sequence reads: CASSAGVKGETQYF. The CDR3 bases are TGTGCCAGCAGCGCGGGGGTTAAGGGAGAGACCCAGTACTTC.

CDR3 in amino acids: CSASRLAGSTDTQYF. Here the CDR3 DNA reads TGCAGTGCTAGTCGGCTAGCGGGGAGCACAGATACGCAGTATTTT. The chain links TRBV20-1 to TRBJ2-3; 9 positions agree with TRBD2. The CDR3 runs 15 residues. With V trimmed by 3 bases and J by 0 bases, 4 bases remained unmatched. Germline CDR1 and CDR2: DFQATT and SNEGSKA (reference sequence).

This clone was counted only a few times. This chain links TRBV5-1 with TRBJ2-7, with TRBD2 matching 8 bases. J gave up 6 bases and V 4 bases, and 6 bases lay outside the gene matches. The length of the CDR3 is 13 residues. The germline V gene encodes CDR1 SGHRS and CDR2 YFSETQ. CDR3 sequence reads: CASSPGLEREQYF. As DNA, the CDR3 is TGCGCCAGCAGCCCGGGACTAGAACGCGAGCAGTACTTC.

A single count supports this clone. This chain's CDR3 is CASSLRAGTSGSTQYF. The CDR3, as DNA: TGTGCCAGCAGTTTGAGGGCCGGGACTAGCGGGAGTACGCAGTATTTT. This chain uses TRBV28 with TRBJ2-3; the match to TRBD2 covers 14 bases. Trimming took 3 bases from V and 8 from J; bases not matched to a gene: 7. Germline V gives CDR1 MDHEN, CDR2 SYDVKM. This CDR3 has 16 amino acids.

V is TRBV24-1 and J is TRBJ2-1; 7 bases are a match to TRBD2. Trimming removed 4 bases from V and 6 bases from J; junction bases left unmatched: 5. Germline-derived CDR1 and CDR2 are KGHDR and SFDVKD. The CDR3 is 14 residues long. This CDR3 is CATSEAGRFNEQFF. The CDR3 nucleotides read TGTGCCACCAGTGAAGCGGGGCGCTTCAATGAGCAGTTCTTC.

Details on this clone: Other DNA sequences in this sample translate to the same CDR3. CDR3 in DNA: TGTGCCAGTGACAGGGGGCTCGGGAATCAGCCCCAGCATTTT. As protein: CASDRGLGNQPQHF. The J gene is TRBJ1-5, the V gene TRBV6-5; 10 bases match TRBD1. The CDR3 sequence is 14 residues long. J was trimmed by 4 bases and V by 9 bases; bases with no gene match: 6. The germline gives CDR1 MNHEY, CDR2 SVGAGI.

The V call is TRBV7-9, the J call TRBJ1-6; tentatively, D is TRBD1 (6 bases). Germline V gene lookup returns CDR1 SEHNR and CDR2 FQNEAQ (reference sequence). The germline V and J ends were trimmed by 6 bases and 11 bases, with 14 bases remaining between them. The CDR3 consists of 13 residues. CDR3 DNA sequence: TGTGCCAGCAGTTTAACGGGGGGCCCACCCCTCCACTTT. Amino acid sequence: CASSLTGGPPLHF.

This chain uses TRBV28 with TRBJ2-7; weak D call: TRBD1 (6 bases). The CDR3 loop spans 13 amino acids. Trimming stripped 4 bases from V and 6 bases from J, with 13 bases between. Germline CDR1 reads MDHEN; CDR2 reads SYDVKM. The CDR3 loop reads CASSSNRESEQYF. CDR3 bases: TGTGCCAGCAGTTCAAACAGGGAGTCCGAGCAGTACTTC.

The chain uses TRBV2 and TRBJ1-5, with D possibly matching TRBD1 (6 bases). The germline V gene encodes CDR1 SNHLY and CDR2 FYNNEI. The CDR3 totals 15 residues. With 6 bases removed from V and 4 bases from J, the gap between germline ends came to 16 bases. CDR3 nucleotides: TGTGCCAGCAGGGAACAGGGAGGGGATAATCAGCCCCAGCATTTT. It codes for CASREQGGDNQPQHF. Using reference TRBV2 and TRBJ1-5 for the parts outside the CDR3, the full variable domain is EPEVTQTPSHQVTQMGQEVILRCVPISNHLYFYWYRQILGQKVEFLVSFYNNEISEKSEIFDDQFSVERPDGSNFTLKIRSTKLEDSAMYFCASREQGGDNQPQHFGDGTRLSIL.

In nucleotides, the CDR3 is TGTGCCAGCAGCTCTAGCAGTTCAAACTATGGCTACACCTTC. This sequence encodes CASSSSSSNYGYTF. The chain combines TRBV7-9 with TRBJ1-2; D uncertain. V dropped 4 bases and J dropped 2 bases, with 11 bases sitting between them. The length of the CDR3 is 14 residues. The germline gives CDR1 SEHNR, CDR2 FQNEAQ (reference sequence).

This CDR3 is CASSEPRRAGDYEQYF. CDR3 nucleotides: TGCGCCAGCAGTGAGCCTCGGAGAGCGGGAGACTACGAGCAGTACTTC. V gene TRBV10-2 combines with J gene TRBJ2-7, with 8 bases lining up with TRBD2. CDR3 size: 16 residues. The V gene end was trimmed by 2 bases and the J gene end by 3 bases; junction bases not matched to a gene: 9. CDR1 and CDR2 (germline): WSHSY, SAAADI.

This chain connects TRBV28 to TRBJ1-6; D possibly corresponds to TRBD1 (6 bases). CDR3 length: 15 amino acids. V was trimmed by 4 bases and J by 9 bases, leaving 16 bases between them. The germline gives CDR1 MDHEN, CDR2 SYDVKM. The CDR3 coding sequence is TGTGCCAGCAGTTCCGAACAGGGCTTAGGTTCACCCCTCCACTTT. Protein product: CASSSEQGLGSPLHF.